This T cell receptor beta chain was profiled in a study of HIV-infected patients and healthy controls. TCRdb reprocessed the 5' RACE reads via MiXCR and lists one record per CDR3 protein. The top ten hold approximately 6% of the sample, which has 65,000 to 70,000 distinct CDR3 sequences, about a sixth seen once. The sequenced material came from CD4+ T cells from blood. The receptor comes from a human donor in good health.

The CDR3 DNA reads TGTGCCAGCTTATATTTAGTCAGCTCCTACAATGAGCAGTTCTTC. Protein: CASLYLVSSYNEQFF. This chain uses TRBV6-1 with TRBJ2-1; D unresolved. The CDR3 covers 15 residues. Trimming removed 8 bases from V and 0 bases from J, with 14 bases in between. Germline V CDR1 and CDR2: MNHNS, SASEGT.